This record looks at one T cell receptor (beta chain) sequence and its context. No antigen is known for it. MiXCR was run by TCRdb on the 5' RACE reads, yielding one entry per CDR3 protein. The sample lists about 560,000 distinct CDR3 sequences; approximately 18% were seen once. This entry is derived from a study of T-cell memory formation after mild COVID-19. This CDR3 is built from 14 residues. The V gene lost 5 bases and the J gene lost 0 bases, with 11 bases spanning the gap. Germline CDR1 reads SGHKS; CDR2 reads YYEKEE (reference sequence). Study outcomes and limitations: CD8+ contracting clones occupied EMRA, while CD4+ ones occupied mainly CM and EM. The pre-infection memory compartment contained some responding clones, suggesting cross-reactive memory joined. The authors did not confirm SARS-CoV-2 specificity of second-wave clones peaking day 37.

The sample taken for sequencing was PBMCs or a T cell subset sorted from them (not recorded which). This chain uses TRBV5-5 with TRBJ1-1; D remains ambiguous. The receptor was derived from an adult woman who had mild COVID-19 (a few samples of this study predate the infection). Cell type and time point are not known. The CDR3 nucleotides read TGTGCCAGCAGTGTATTAGTGATGAACACTGAAGCTTTCTTT. This gives the protein CASSVLVMNTEAFF.